This T cell receptor beta chain was obtained from a study of CD8+ T cells in alopecia areata. Study context: The drug, tofacitinib, lasted 6 to 18 months, followed by 6 months off drug.

This CDR3 has 12 residues. Trimming took 4 bases from V and 0 from J, leaving 6 bases between them. Per the germline V gene, CDR1 is SQVTM and CDR2 is ANQGSEA. CD4+ and CD8+ T cells were sorted from PBMCs stained for CD3, CD4 and CD8. Extracted from the samples, RNA was reverse transcribed into cDNA to serve as the sequencing template. Profiled with immunoSEQ multiplex PCR; TCRdb holds only in-frame clones, not every one. The profile shows about 140,000 clones, about 47% of them singletons. The V and J genes are TRBV29-1 and TRBJ2-5, with D uncertain. The source is a human donor with alopecia areata. Source: CD4+ T cells sorted from blood, taken at week 0. The CDR3, as DNA: TGCAGCGTTGTGTGGTACCAAGAGACCCAGTACTTC. Translation gives CSVVWYQETQYF.